This TCR beta chain originates from a study of OX40 agonist ivuxolimab in advanced cancers. Study details: Of mixed ages from about 20 to 90 and averaging roughly 60 years, the group was more than 65% male.

Trimming at V came to 6 bases and at J to 2 bases, leaving 8 bases not matched to a gene. This CDR3 contains 15 residues. The germline V gene encodes CDR1 MNHEY and CDR2 SMNVEV (reference sequence). Overall study results and limits: Among the nonresponders, some also had low normalized T-cell clonal expansion. The authors did not determine the antigen specificity of the expanded peripheral T cells.

Profiled with immunoSEQ multiplex PCR; TCRdb holds only in-frame clones, not every one. The repertoire consists of thousands of clones, with 77% occurring once and the leading ten covering around a quarter. As regards this clone: Its antigen is unidentified.

This TCR was recovered from an adult with an advanced solid tumor such as melanoma, head and neck, liver or kidney cancer. Sequenced here: CD4+ or CD8+ T cells sorted from blood, sampled in a trial of the OX40 agonist ivuxolimab. The chain uses TRBV27 and TRBJ2-5; 8 bases map to TRBD1. The CDR3 region is CASSRDRGEQETQYF. Here the CDR3 DNA reads TGTGCCAGCAGCCGCGACAGGGGTGAACAAGAGACCCAGTACTTC.